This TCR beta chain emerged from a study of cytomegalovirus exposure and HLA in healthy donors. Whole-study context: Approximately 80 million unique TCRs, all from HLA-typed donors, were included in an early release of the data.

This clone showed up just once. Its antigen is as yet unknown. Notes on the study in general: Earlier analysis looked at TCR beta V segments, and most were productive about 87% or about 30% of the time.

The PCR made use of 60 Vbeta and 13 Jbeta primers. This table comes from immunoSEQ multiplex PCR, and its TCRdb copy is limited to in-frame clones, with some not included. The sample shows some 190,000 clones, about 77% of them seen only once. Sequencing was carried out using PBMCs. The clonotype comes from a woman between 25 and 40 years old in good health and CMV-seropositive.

The CDR3 DNA reads as TGTGCCAGCAGTTATGCAGGGCGCGATGAAAAACTGTTTTTT. This sequence encodes CASSYAGRDEKLFF. The chain recombines TRBV6-6 with TRBJ1-4, with a possible D match to TRBD1 (5 bases). Trimming took off 3 bases at V and 6 bases at J, with 11 bases between the two ends. Germline V lookup: CDR1 MNHNY, CDR2 SVGAGI (reference sequence). The CDR3 is made up of 14 amino acids.